These T cell receptor beta chains were read from a single sample in a study of spatial heterogeneity in lung cancer. MiXCR was run by TCRdb on the 5' RACE reads, yielding one entry per CDR3 protein. The data hold more than 15,000 distinct CDR3 sequences, with around 6% observed a single time. Sequenced here: lung tumor tissue, sampled at surgery. The source is a female donor with early-stage non-small cell lung cancer. Each CDR3 is given with its conserved first and last residue. Fields, in order: V gene, D gene, J gene, clone size, CDR3 protein, CDR3 DNA. The D gene is left open where the match is weak. For some rows the clone size is stated as once, few or many, or as a class when expanded; others skip it.

>TRBV7-2|.|TRBJ2-1|.
CASSLPRDSTVQFF
TGTGCCAGCAGCTTGCCACGGGACTCGACGGTGCAGTTCTTC
>TRBV20-1|.|TRBJ2-3|many
CSARVGSRRGSRGGSSTDTQYF
TGCAGTGCTAGAGTTGGGAGCAGGCGCGGGTCGAGGGGCGGATCTAGCACAGATACGCAGTATTTT
>TRBV3-1|.|TRBJ1-5|many
CASSQGPPLSQPQHF
TGTGCCAGCAGCCAAGGGCCCCCTTTGAGTCAGCCCCAGCATTTT
>TRBV6-2/TRBV6-3|.|TRBJ1-1|many
CASSYGGNTEAFF
TGTGCCAGCAGTTACGGGGGGAACACTGAAGCTTTCTTT
>TRBV20-1|.|TRBJ1-2|many
CSARPDSNYGYTF
TGCAGTGCCCGTCCGGACAGTAACTATGGCTACACCTTC
>TRBV12-3/TRBV12-4|.|TRBJ2-7|.
CASSPRDKYEQYF
TGTGCCAGCAGTCCCCGCGACAAATACGAGCAGTACTTC
>TRBV20-1|.|TRBJ2-1|.
CSAPGRNEVIHEQFF
TGCAGTGCTCCCGGACGCAATGAGGTTATTCATGAGCAGTTCTTC
>TRBV5-1|.|TRBJ2-7|medium-sized
CASSFGELAYEQYF
TGCGCCAGCAGCTTTGGGGAGCTCGCCTACGAGCAGTACTTC
>TRBV7-9|.|TRBJ2-5|.
CASSPLPREETQYF
TGTGCCAGCAGTCCCTTACCGCGAGAAGAGACCCAGTACTTC
>TRBV20-1|.|TRBJ2-3|many
CSARGSGRTDTQYF
TGCAGTGCTAGAGGGAGCGGACGCACAGATACGCAGTATTTT
>TRBV24-1|.|TRBJ2-2|many
CATSDLWAGTTGELFF
TGTGCCACCAGTGATTTGTGGGCAGGGACCACCGGGGAGCTGTTTTTT
>TRBV7-9|TRBD1|TRBJ2-3|many
CASVGTGVSTDTQYF
TGTGCCAGCGTCGGGACAGGGGTCTCGACAGATACGCAGTATTTT
>TRBV6-5|TRBD1|TRBJ2-5|many
CASFRQGGETQYF
TGTGCCAGCTTTCGACAGGGCGGTGAGACCCAGTACTTC
>TRBV9|TRBD2|TRBJ2-7|many
CASSEAPGTSYEQYF
TGTGCCAGCAGCGAGGCCCCAGGGACTAGCTACGAGCAGTACTTC
>TRBV12-3/TRBV12-4|.|TRBJ2-4|medium-sized
CASSFEPRAIQYF
TGTGCCAGCAGTTTTGAGCCTCGGGCGATTCAGTACTTC
>TRBV5-4|TRBD2|TRBJ2-3|many
CASSSGTTEIQYF
TGTGCCAGCAGCTCAGGGACTACCGAGATTCAGTATTTT
>TRBV7-2|TRBD2|TRBJ2-5|.
CASSTGLAGGETQYF
TGTGCCAGCAGCACAGGACTAGCGGGAGGCGAGACCCAGTACTTC
>TRBV9|.|TRBJ1-2|many
CASRGTGNYGYTF
TGTGCCAGCAGGGGGACGGGTAACTATGGCTACACCTTC
>TRBV4-3|.|TRBJ2-1|many
CASSQGTFNEQFF
TGCGCCAGCAGCCAAGGGACTTTCAATGAGCAGTTCTTC
>TRBV10-3|TRBD2|TRBJ2-7|many
CAISPSGGLEQYF
TGTGCCATCAGCCCCAGCGGGGGCCTCGAGCAGTACTTC
>TRBV20-1|.|TRBJ2-2|many
CSVPDRSNTGELFF
TGCAGTGTTCCGGACAGATCAAACACCGGGGAGCTGTTTTTT
>TRBV5-4|TRBD2|TRBJ2-1|few
CASSSTSGAYNEQFF
TGTGCTAGCAGCTCGACTAGCGGGGCCTACAATGAGCAGTTCTTC
>TRBV10-3|.|TRBJ2-7|few
CAISGTYQEQYF
TGTGCCATCAGTGGGACTTACCAAGAGCAGTACTTC
>TRBV14|.|TRBJ2-5|medium-sized
CASSPGTIFQETQYF
TGTGCCAGCAGCCCGGGGACCATCTTCCAAGAGACCCAGTACTTC
>TRBV6-2/TRBV6-3|.|TRBJ2-3|many
CASSRDSRGPDTQYF
TGTGCCAGCAGTCGCGACTCACGGGGTCCAGATACGCAGTATTTT
>TRBV6-1|.|TRBJ2-7|many
CASSEFGTREYIHEQYF
TGTGCCAGCAGTGAATTTGGTACGAGGGAATATATCCACGAGCAGTACTTC
>TRBV18|.|TRBJ1-5|many
CASSPQYSNQPQHF
TGTGCCAGCTCACCACAATACAGCAATCAGCCCCAGCATTTT
>TRBV28|.|TRBJ1-5|medium-sized
CASCLREARNQPQHF
TGTGCCAGCTGTTTAAGGGAGGCCCGCAATCAGCCCCAGCATTTT